The present T cell receptor beta chain was sequenced within a study of blood T cells in healthy people across ages. Together with a sample-barcoded 5' primer, a J-beta primer mix was included in a second PCR lasting about 7 to 11 cycles. TCRdb analysed the 5' RACE reads with MiXCR anew, one entry per CDR3 protein. Seen here are roughly 1.9 million distinct CDR3 sequences, roughly two fifths observed once, and the top ten hold 23%. Germline V gene lookup returns CDR1 MNHEY and CDR2 SVGEGT. V dropped 1 base and J dropped 6 bases, with 14 bases sitting between them. This CDR3 is 15 amino acids long. This rearrangement joins TRBV6-2 or TRBV6-3 to TRBJ2-3, with a weak D call TRBD2 (5 bases). The origin of this receptor is a human donor in good health. What was sequenced was blood. CDR3 sequence (DNA): TGTGCCAGCAGTTACTATACGGGGAGTGGGGATACGCAGTATTTT. Translation: CASSYYTGSGDTQYF.